This TCR beta chain was documented in a study of T cell changes during pregnancy in multiple sclerosis. The CDR3 consists of 13 residues. V shed 5 bases, J shed 2 bases, and the junction held 1 base outside the gene matches. The V gene's germline CDR1 is MDHEN and CDR2 SYDVKM. The assay was immunoSEQ multiplex PCR, and TCRdb's table has in-frame clones only and misses some. The repertoire holds over 65,000 clones, with approximately 90% as singletons. Sequences were derived from peripheral blood, sampled in the first trimester of pregnancy. The sequence was obtained from a female donor with multiple sclerosis, enrolled in a pregnancy study. This chain links TRBV28 with TRBJ2-3, with 7 positions matching TRBD1. The CDR3 DNA is TGTGCCAGCAGTACAGGGGCCACAGATACGCAGTATTTT. Encoded protein: CASSTGATDTQYF.